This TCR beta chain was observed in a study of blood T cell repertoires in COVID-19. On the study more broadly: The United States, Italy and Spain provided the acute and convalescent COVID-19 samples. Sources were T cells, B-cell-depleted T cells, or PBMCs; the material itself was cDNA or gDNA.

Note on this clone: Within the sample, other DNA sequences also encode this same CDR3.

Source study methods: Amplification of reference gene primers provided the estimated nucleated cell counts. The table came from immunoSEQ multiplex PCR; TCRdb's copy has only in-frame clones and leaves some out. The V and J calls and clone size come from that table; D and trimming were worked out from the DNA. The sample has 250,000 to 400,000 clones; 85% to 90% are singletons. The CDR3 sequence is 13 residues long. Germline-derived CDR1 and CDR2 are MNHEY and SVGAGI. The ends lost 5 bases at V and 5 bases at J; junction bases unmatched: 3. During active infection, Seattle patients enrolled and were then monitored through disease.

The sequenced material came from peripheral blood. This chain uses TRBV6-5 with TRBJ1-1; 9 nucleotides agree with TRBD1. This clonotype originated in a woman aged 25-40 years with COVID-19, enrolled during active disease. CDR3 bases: TGTGCCAGCAGTCGACAGGGGGGTACTGAAGCTTTCTTT. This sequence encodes CASSRQGGTEAFF.